This T cell receptor beta chain appears in the sequencing data of a study of human T cells and chemical hapten exposure. Trimming took 4 bases from V and 3 from J, leaving 12 bases between them. This CDR3 is 13 amino acids long. Germline V gene data show CDR1 as SQVTM and CDR2 as ANQGSEA. Time point denoted: patch test 1, 2 weeks after DPC sensitization. Sample treatment: therapeutic diphenylcyclopropenone sensitization with weekly scalp DPC. TCRdb fed the RACE reads into MiXCR, producing one record per CDR3 protein. Here the sample spans approximately 110,000 distinct CDR3 sequences, roughly 11% being singletons.

The specimen was whole blood, collected in connection with sensitization to the hapten diphenylcyclopropenone (DPC). The chain is built from TRBV29-1 and TRBJ1-2, with D tentatively TRBD1 (6 bases). The clonotype was recovered from a woman aged 40-49 years with alopecia areata. Some clones in this sample may be carry-over from other donors' samples. CDR3 in DNA: TGCAGCGTTGTCCAAGACAGGTACTATGGCTACACCTTC. Translation: CSVVQDRYYGYTF.